This T cell receptor (beta chain) was identified in a study of T cell responses to AZD1222 COVID-19 vaccine. Some clones are missing from TCRdb's copy, which holds only in-frame ones; the method was immunoSEQ multiplex PCR. This table holds 95,000 to 150,000 clones, 75% to 90% found once. Study outcomes and limitations: The span of vaccine-associated CD4 TCRs extended across spike, with dominance at 160-218 and 743-854.

A note on this clone: Its antigen is as yet unknown.

The clonotype was recovered from an adult who received the AZD1222 COVID-19 vaccine. Sequenced here: peripheral blood, sampled 28 days after the second AZD1222 dose.

The CDR3 loop is CASSFGSQPQHF. The DNA for the CDR3 is TGTGCCAGCAGCTTCGGGAGTCAGCCCCAGCATTTT. The chain joins TRBV7-2 to TRBJ1-5; D remains ambiguous. The CDR3 has 12 residues. V lost 3 bases and J lost 6, with 6 bases in between. CDR1 is SGHTA, CDR2 FQGNSA, per germline.